This T cell receptor (beta chain) is drawn from a study of vaccination and CD4 T cells after COVID-19. Overall study: Sampling that followed vaccination took place a median approximately 70 days after dose two, within a range of 14 to 241.

The CDR3 runs 12 residues. Trimming took 3 bases from V and 7 from J, leaving 10 bases between them. The germline V gene encodes CDR1 SEHNR and CDR2 FQNEAQ (reference sequence). An Oncomine TCR Beta short-read assay was used to sequence the DNA from cultured CD4+ T cells. MiXCR, run by TCRdb on the PCR reads, gives a single entry per CDR3 protein. The table includes 5,000 to 6,000 distinct CDR3 sequences, approximately 29% detected once. This sample's treatment: roughly 10-day PBMC culture with coronavirus spike peptide pools or control peptides (ViraFEST assay). Antigen-specific T cells were expanded with peptide pools by ViraFEST, and TCRs were then sequenced. This clonotype was observed a few times. The antigen is unknown.

This TCR came from a human donor who had recovered from COVID-19. Sequenced material: CD4+ T cells from blood, cultured in vitro, taken after SARS-CoV-2 vaccination. V and J are TRBV7-9 and TRBJ2-7; D may match TRBD1 or TRBD2 (5 bases each). The CDR3 DNA follows: TGTGCCAGCAGCTTCTGGGGCGGGGAGCAGTACTTC. Amino acids: CASSFWGGEQYF.